One sample yielded the 25 T cell receptor beta chains listed below, sequenced in a study of OX40 agonist ivuxolimab in advanced cancers. Library method: the immunoSEQ multiplex PCR assay. Sourced from immuneACCESS, this table was stored by TCRdb with only in-frame sequences that have V and J called. A share of the clones is absent; for the studies checked, an unresolved V gene accounts for under half, and the remainder has no known explanation. The sample table records over 60,000 clones; roughly 85% of these occur just once. In total, the top ten clones hold 4% of the sample. This specimen consisted of CD4+ or CD8+ T cells sorted from blood, obtained in a trial of the OX40 agonist ivuxolimab. The receptors stem from an adult with an advanced solid tumor such as melanoma, head and neck, liver or kidney cancer.

The rearrangement links TRBV2 to TRBJ2-5; possible D gene TRBD2, 6 bases. The CDR3 totals 10 residues. Germline V lookup: CDR1 SNHLY, CDR2 FYNNEI. V dropped 11 bases and J dropped 2 bases, with 6 bases sitting between them. CDR3 coding DNA: TGTGCCGCGGGACAAGAGACCCAGTACTTC. It codes for CAAGQETQYF.

The chain recombines TRBV19 with TRBJ1-1, with 8 positions matching TRBD1. The length of the CDR3 is 15 residues. After removal of 6 bases from V and 3 bases from J, the junction contained 9 bases not matched to a gene. Per the germline V gene, CDR1 is LNHDA and CDR2 is SQIVND (reference sequence). CDR3 sequence: CASSRGGQAYTEAFF. Written as DNA, the CDR3 is TGTGCCAGTAGCCGTGGGGGACAGGCATACACTGAAGCTTTCTTT.

This chain links TRBV5-6 with TRBJ2-7; 7 bases line up with TRBD1. The CDR3 loop spans 18 amino acids. V shed 0 bases and J 2 bases; nucleotides not matched to a gene: 14. Germline V lookup: CDR1 SGHDT, CDR2 YYEEEE. Written as DNA, the CDR3 is TGTGCCAGCAGCTTGGCTTCCTCTTACCGGGACAGAGCCTACGAGCAGTACTTC. It is translated as CASSLASSYRDRAYEQYF.

The chain joins TRBV19 to TRBJ1-2, with D unclear. Trimming pared 3 bases from V and 6 bases from J, leaving 11 bases between. This CDR3 region has 13 residues. Germline-derived CDR1 and CDR2 are LNHDA and SQIVND (reference sequence). The CDR3 coding sequence is TGTGCCAGTAGTATTCGGGGAGTCAATGGCTACACCTTC. As protein: CASSIRGVNGYTF.

The chain carries TRBV19 and TRBJ1-5; D perhaps matches TRBD1 (5 bases). There are 12 residues in the CDR3. V lost 11 bases to trimming and J lost 4 bases, with 12 bases between them. Germline V CDR1 and CDR2: LNHDA, SQIVND (reference sequence). The CDR3 region is CAAGRGNQPQHF. DNA of the CDR3: TGTGCCGCGGGAAGGGGAAATCAGCCCCAGCATTTT.

The count of this clone is one. The chain has TRBV5-1 and TRBJ1-2; tentative D call: TRBD1 (5 bases). Germline CDR1 reads SGHRS; CDR2 reads YFSETQ. The CDR3 consists of 17 residues. Trimming stripped 7 bases from V and 5 bases from J, with 27 bases between. Here the CDR3 DNA reads TGCGCCAGCGATTTACCGAAAGGACGGGACCTTGGGTATGGCTACACCTTC. It is translated as CASDLPKGRDLGYGYTF.

The chain links TRBV14 to TRBJ2-7; D is possibly TRBD1 (5 bases). This CDR3 is 13 amino acids long. Germline V gene lookup returns CDR1 SGHDN and CDR2 FVKESK. Trimming shortened V by 5 bases and J by 7 bases, and 15 bases separated the two germline ends. The CDR3 is CASSTNSRVEQYF. The CDR3 DNA reads as TGTGCCAGCAGCACAAATAGCAGGGTGGAGCAGTACTTC.

The chain has TRBV7-3 and TRBJ2-1; 9 nucleotides agree with TRBD2. The CDR3 covers 16 residues. J lost 5 bases, V lost 5 bases, and 10 bases had no gene match. Germline assignment: CDR1 SGHTA and CDR2 FQGTGA. The CDR3 DNA is TGTGCCAGCAGCACAACCGGGACTAGCCGTCACAATGAGCAGTTCTTC. Translated, it gives CASSTTGTSRHNEQFF.

This clone was seen more than once but under ten times. The CDR3 coding sequence is TGTGCCGGGGCCCTAGGGACACCGGGCGGAAAACTGTTTTTT. Amino acids: CAGALGTPGGKLFF. V gene TRBV2 combines with J gene TRBJ1-4, with D possibly matching TRBD1 (6 bases). The germline V gene encodes CDR1 SNHLY and CDR2 FYNNEI. The CDR3 runs to 14 residues. Trimming left V 11 bases short and J 10 bases short, with 23 bases between.

The V and J genes are TRBV7-9 and TRBJ1-4; the D is unclear. The CDR3 is 15 amino acids. Germline V lookup: CDR1 SEHNR, CDR2 FQNEAQ (reference sequence). V dropped 5 bases and J dropped 6 bases, with 16 bases sitting between them. DNA of the CDR3: TGTGCCAGCAGCCCACGGAGTCCGGTGGATGAAAAACTGTTTTTT. This gives the protein CASSPRSPVDEKLFF.

This clone was seen more than once but under ten times. V usage is TRBV6-1 and J usage is TRBJ1-1; no clear D. This CDR3 comprises 12 residues. Germline loops: CDR1 MNHNS, CDR2 SASEGT. V gave up 1 base and J gave up 10 bases, with 10 bases separating them. The CDR3 bases are TGTGCCAGCAGTGAAGTCAAGACGGGAGCTTTCTTT. The encoded protein is CASSEVKTGAFF.

The chain uses TRBV7-3 and TRBJ2-2, with unresolved D. Trimming removed 5 bases at V and 6 bases at J, with 16 bases between. The CDR3 has 15 amino acids. CDR1 and CDR2 from the germline V gene are SGHTA and FQGTGA. The CDR3 protein is CASSPIPGFSGELFF. The DNA for the CDR3 is TGTGCCAGCAGCCCGATCCCGGGTTTTTCCGGGGAGCTGTTTTTT.

The rearrangement joins TRBV7-3 to TRBJ2-3; unclear D gene. Germline V gives CDR1 SGHTA, CDR2 FQGTGA. The germline V and J ends were trimmed by 4 bases and 2 bases, with 10 bases remaining between them. This CDR3 contains 14 residues. CDR3 in amino acids: CASSSNWATDTQYF. The CDR3 DNA reads TGTGCCAGCAGCTCAAATTGGGCCACAGATACGCAGTATTTT.

The V call is TRBV28, the J call TRBJ2-7, with D possibly being TRBD2 (5 bases). Germline V gene sequence: CDR1 MDHEN, CDR2 SYDVKM. CDR3 length: 13 residues. V lost 4 bases and J lost 3, with 10 bases in between. The CDR3 protein is CASSSGIFYEQYF. As DNA, the CDR3 is TGTGCCAGCAGTTCGGGGATATTCTACGAGCAGTACTTC.

The gene calls are TRBV7-3 and TRBJ2-2; D might be TRBD1 (6 bases). CDR3 length: 16 amino acids. V was trimmed by 3 bases and J by 1 base, leaving 12 bases between them. CDR1 and CDR2 (germline): SGHTA, FQGTGA. The CDR3 reads CASSFQGGQNTGELFF. DNA for the CDR3: TGTGCCAGCAGCTTCCAAGGGGGTCAGAACACCGGGGAGCTGTTTTTT.

Comment on this clone: The sample contains more than one DNA sequence encoding this CDR3. The chain uses TRBV6-6 and TRBJ1-1; no clear D. Germline V CDR1 and CDR2: MNHNY, SVGAGI (reference sequence). The CDR3 covers 11 residues. Trimming took 6 bases from V and 1 from J, leaving 3 bases between them. This CDR3 reads CASRRNTEAFF. The CDR3 coding sequence is TGTGCCAGCAGACGGAACACTGAAGCTTTCTTT.

The chain joins TRBV19 to TRBJ1-2; D gene uncertain. Germline V lookup: CDR1 LNHDA, CDR2 SQIVND (reference sequence). CDR3 size: 13 residues. V lost 4 bases and J lost 2, with 8 bases in between. Here the CDR3 DNA reads TGTGCCAGTAGTACGGACGGGAACTATGGCTACACCTTC. It translates to CASSTDGNYGYTF.

J is TRBJ1-2 and V is TRBV5-6; 9 bases match TRBD1. V trimming: 1 base; J trimming: 8 bases; junction bases outside the gene matches: 6. Looked up from germline, CDR1 is SGHDT and CDR2 is YYEEEE. This CDR3 has 14 residues. For the CDR3, the DNA is TGTGCCAGCAGCTTGAGGACAGGGGTGAGCGGCTACACCTTC. It specifies CASSLRTGVSGYTF.

This clone has just one count. The V call is TRBV2, the J call TRBJ1-1; D is possibly TRBD1 (5 bases). V lost 6 bases and J lost 7, with 18 bases in between. CDR3 size: 14 residues. CDR1 SNHLY and CDR2 FYNNEI come from the germline V gene. In DNA, the CDR3 is TGTGCCAGCAGGGTAACAGGCCTGGGCCGTGAAGCTTTCTTT. It specifies CASRVTGLGREAFF. The whole variable domain, remainder taken from reference TRBV2 and TRBJ1-1, is EPEVTQTPSHQVTQMGQEVILRCVPISNHLYFYWYRQILGQKVEFLVSFYNNEISEKSEIFDDQFSVERPDGSNFTLKIRSTKLEDSAMYFCASRVTGLGREAFFGQGTRLTVV.

The V gene is TRBV6-6, the J gene TRBJ2-1, with TRBD2 matching 11 bases. CDR1 MNHNY and CDR2 SVGAGI come from the germline V gene (reference sequence). This CDR3 has 16 amino acids. The junction had 6 bases not matched to a gene; V was cut back by 0 bases and J by 8 bases. DNA of the CDR3: TGTGCCAGCAGTTACTCGTCTAGCGGGGGGAAGGATGAGCAGTTCTTC. Its protein product is CASSYSSSGGKDEQFF.

The chain uses TRBV29-1 and TRBJ2-3; TRBD2 matches at 7 bases. The CDR3 is made up of 13 amino acids. Germline V gene lookup returns CDR1 SQVTM and CDR2 ANQGSEA. Trimming removed 2 bases from V and 1 base from J; junction bases left unmatched: 0. The CDR3 protein is CSVERGGTDTQYF. The CDR3 coding sequence is TGCAGCGTTGAACGGGGGGGCACAGATACGCAGTATTTT.

V usage is TRBV14 and J usage is TRBJ2-2; D might be TRBD2 (6 bases). Trimming took off 0 bases at V and 0 bases at J, with 8 bases between the two ends. Per germline, CDR1 SGHDN and CDR2 FVKESK. This CDR3 comprises 16 residues. CDR3 amino acids: CASSQDRDSNTGELFF. Written as DNA, the CDR3 is TGTGCCAGCAGCCAAGATAGGGACTCGAACACCGGGGAGCTGTTTTTT.

The chain employs TRBV19 and TRBJ2-1; no clear D. V lost 9 bases and J 1 base, leaving 10 bases between the germline ends. The CDR3 extends over 13 amino acids. Germline loops: CDR1 LNHDA, CDR2 SQIVND (reference sequence). CDR3 sequence reads: CASRSGSYNEQFF. CDR3 DNA: TGTGCCAGCAGGAGTGGATCCTACAATGAGCAGTTCTTC.

This chain uses TRBV28 with TRBJ2-3; no definite D call. CDR1 is MDHEN, CDR2 SYDVKM, per germline. Deletions cut 8 bases from V and 0 bases from J, with 6 bases between. The CDR3 runs 12 residues. The CDR3, as DNA: TGTGCCAGCGTTGAGAGCACAGATACGCAGTATTTT. It is translated as CASVESTDTQYF.

The chain recombines TRBV6-6 with TRBJ1-1; D is uncertain. The CDR3 is 16 amino acids. Trimming stripped 2 bases from V and 6 bases from J, with 19 bases between. Germline CDR1 is MNHNY and CDR2 is SVGAGI (reference sequence). The CDR3 sequence: CASSYPGRATWPEAFF. The CDR3 DNA reads as TGTGCCAGCAGTTACCCCGGGCGGGCGACCTGGCCTGAAGCTTTCTTT.